The 20 T cell receptor beta chains below come from one sample, sequenced in a study of blood T cell repertoires in COVID-19. Method: immunoSEQ multiplex PCR; TCRdb's copy keeps in-frame clones and lacks some. Here the sample spans approximately 210,000 clones, 88% being singletons. The material sequenced was PBMCs or T cells enriched from blood (not recorded which). The origin of the receptors is a woman in her fifties or sixties with acute COVID-19.

The chain carries TRBV30 and TRBJ2-3, with TRBD2 identical over 8 bases. The V gene end was trimmed by 2 bases and the J gene end by 3 bases; junction bases not matched to a gene: 10. Germline CDR1 GTSNPN, CDR2 SVGIG (reference sequence). The CDR3 covers 16 residues. The CDR3 region is CAWSLSGSAWTDTQYF. The CDR3 nucleotides are TGTGCCTGGAGTTTGAGCGGGAGTGCTTGGACAGATACGCAGTATTTT.

The chain carries TRBV28 and TRBJ2-6; maybe TRBD1 (8 bases). V lost 6 bases to trimming and J lost 4 bases, with 19 bases between them. The CDR3 totals 17 residues. CDR1 MDHEN and CDR2 SYDVKM come from the germline V gene. In DNA form, the CDR3 reads TGTGCCAGCAGGCGTCACAGGGGGGGTCCCGGGGCCAACGTCCTGACTTTC. Translation: CASRRHRGGPGANVLTF.

V usage is TRBV9 and J usage is TRBJ2-1, with 7 bases lining up with TRBD1. CDR3 length: 23 residues. Per germline, CDR1 SGDLS and CDR2 YYNGEE. The trim removed 1 base at V and 5 bases at J, leaving 30 bases unmatched. The CDR3 region has the DNA TGTGCCAGCAGCGTAAGGGACAGAGGTCTGGGTGGGACAGCGTCAAAACTAAACAATGAGCAGTTCTTC. Encoded protein: CASSVRDRGLGGTASKLNNEQFF.

The genes are TRBV27 and TRBJ2-3; D not certain. The CDR3 sequence is 9 residues long. Germline V CDR1 and CDR2: MNHEY, SMNVEV (reference sequence). V lost 6 bases and J 9 bases, leaving 4 bases between the germline ends. CDR3 sequence (DNA): TGTGCCAGCAGGGGCACGCAGTATTTT. Protein sequence: CASRGTQYF.

CDR3 sequence: CASSSHYPGQIQETQYF. For the CDR3, the DNA is TGTGCCAGCAGCTCACACTACCCCGGACAGATCCAAGAGACCCAGTACTTC. The chain recombines TRBV7-3 with TRBJ2-5; a weak D match, TRBD1 (6 bases). V was shortened by 4 bases and J by 1 base, with 19 bases between the two germline ends. Germline assignment: CDR1 SGHTA and CDR2 FQGTGA. There are 17 residues in the CDR3.

The genes are TRBV19 and TRBJ1-5; the match to TRBD1 covers 8 bases. J gave up 3 bases and V 4 bases, and 5 bases lay outside the gene matches. Germline V CDR1 and CDR2: LNHDA, SQIVND (reference sequence). This CDR3 region has 15 residues. This chain's CDR3 is CASSTDRGFNQPQHF. In DNA form, the CDR3 reads TGTGCCAGTAGTACCGACAGGGGTTTCAATCAGCCCCAGCATTTT.

This clone was detected only a few times. The gene calls are TRBV5-1 and TRBJ1-3; D is ambiguous. Germline assignment: CDR1 SGHRS and CDR2 YFSETQ. The CDR3 loop spans 15 amino acids. The V end lost 4 bases, the J end lost 2 bases, and 13 bases lay between the germline ends. CDR3 nucleotide sequence: TGCGCCAGCAGCCCACAGCGAGGGACTGGAAACACCATATATTTT. It translates to CASSPQRGTGNTIYF.

In this sample, this clone turned up once. The chain employs TRBV11-2 and TRBJ2-5, with D possibly TRBD1 on 7 matching bases. V gave up 3 bases and J gave up 6 bases, with 11 bases separating them. The CDR3 contains 13 residues. Germline V gene sequence: CDR1 SGHAT, CDR2 FQNNGV. CDR3: CASSFRGAQTQYF. Written as DNA, the CDR3 is TGTGCCAGCAGCTTCAGGGGGGCCCAGACCCAGTACTTC. The whole variable domain, remainder taken from reference TRBV11-2 and TRBJ2-5, is EAGVAQSPRYKIIEKRQSVAFWCNPISGHATLYWYQQILGQGPKLLIQFQNNGVVDDSQLPKDRFSAERLKGVDSTLKIQPAKLEDSAVYLCASSFRGAQTQYFGPGTRLLVL.

The CDR3 is CASSLIGNEQFF. The CDR3 DNA reads TGTGCCAGCAGTTTAATCGGGAATGAGCAGTTCTTC. The V gene is TRBV27, the J gene TRBJ2-1; D call uncertain. The CDR3 covers 12 residues. Trimming shortened V by 2 bases and J by 7 bases, and 6 bases separated the two germline ends. Germline CDR1 is MNHEY and CDR2 is SMNVEV (reference sequence).

As DNA, the CDR3 is TGTGCCAGCAGCCGGGGTCCGTATAATTCACCCCTCCACTTT. It is translated as CASSRGPYNSPLHF. The chain has TRBV7-2 and TRBJ1-6; the D is unclear. Germline V gives CDR1 SGHTA, CDR2 FQGNSA. Between the trimmed V and J ends, which lost 5 bases and 4 bases, there was a span of 9 bases. The CDR3 is made up of 14 amino acids.

The sample holds one count of this clone. The CDR3 DNA sequence: TGTGCCAGCAGCCAAGATACTAGCGAGACCCAGTACTTC. Translation gives CASSQDTSETQYF. This rearrangement joins TRBV3-1 (or the pseudogene TRBV3-2) to TRBJ2-5; TRBD2 might be the D (6 bases). There are 13 residues in the CDR3. The V and J ends lost 0 bases and 5 bases respectively, with 7 bases between them. Per the germline V gene, CDR1 is LGHDT and CDR2 is YNNKEL (reference sequence).

The chain has TRBV6-5 and TRBJ2-1, with 10 bases that match TRBD2. This CDR3 spans 15 amino acids. Germline values: CDR1 MNHEY, CDR2 SVGAGI. The ends lost 5 bases at V and 4 bases at J; junction bases unmatched: 5. In DNA form, the CDR3 reads TGTGCCAGCAGTCCTAGCGGGAGCTCTTACAATGAGCAGTTCTTC. It yields the protein CASSPSGSSYNEQFF.

CDR3 nucleotide sequence: TGTGCCACCGGGAGCTCTGGAAACACCATATATTTT. As protein: CATGSSGNTIYF. V and J are TRBV19 and TRBJ1-3; D gene unclear. Germline CDR1 LNHDA, CDR2 SQIVND (reference sequence). The ends were cut back, 10 bases at V and 0 bases at J, with 7 bases in the middle. The CDR3 is made up of 12 amino acids.

The chain combines TRBV7-2 with TRBJ1-1; D is perhaps TRBD1 (6 bases). The CDR3 covers 14 residues. Per germline, CDR1 SGHTA and CDR2 FQGNSA. V was pared by 5 bases and J by 8 bases, with 18 bases between. The CDR3 loop reads CASSPRRTDREAFF. For the CDR3, the DNA is TGTGCCAGCAGCCCACGAAGGACAGATAGGGAAGCTTTCTTT.

The chain carries TRBV7-6 and TRBJ1-4; 8 bases map to TRBD1. In germline, CDR1 is SGHVS, CDR2 FNYEAQ. The CDR3 is made up of 16 amino acids. Germline trimming cut 1 base from V and 4 bases from J; bases unmatched to any gene: 5. The CDR3 nucleotides are TGTGCCAGCAGCTTAGGACAGGGGTTGGGTAATGAAAAACTGTTTTTT. It translates to CASSLGQGLGNEKLFF.

The chain has TRBV28 and TRBJ1-1; 7 positions agree with TRBD1. Germline CDR1 reads MDHEN; CDR2 reads SYDVKM. V gave up 7 bases and J gave up 4 bases; unmatched junction bases: 6. The length of the CDR3 is 13 residues. The CDR3 is CASTPGGRTEAFF. The CDR3 DNA is TGTGCCAGCACCCCAGGGGGGCGCACTGAAGCTTTCTTT.

V and J are TRBV14 and TRBJ2-7, with D possibly TRBD1 on 6 matching bases. This CDR3 comprises 15 residues. Trimming removed 0 bases at V and 3 bases at J, with 12 bases between. Germline CDR1 SGHDN, CDR2 FVKESK. The CDR3 loop is CASSQDWARGYEQYF. DNA of the CDR3: TGTGCCAGCAGCCAAGATTGGGCCAGGGGCTACGAGCAGTACTTC.

The chain uses TRBV28 and TRBJ1-1; a possible D gene is TRBD1 (6 bases). Germline loops: CDR1 MDHEN, CDR2 SYDVKM. The CDR3 length is 13 residues. V was cut by 7 bases and J by 3 bases, with 12 bases left in between. CDR3 nucleotides: TGTGCCAGCATTCTTAACAGGGACACTGAAGCTTTCTTT. It is translated as CASILNRDTEAFF.

The rearrangement joins TRBV18 to TRBJ1-1; D gene uncertain. Looked up from germline, CDR1 is KGHSH and CDR2 is LQKENI. Trimming took off 8 bases at V and 1 base at J, with 17 bases between the two ends. The CDR3 has 15 residues. The CDR3 DNA sequence: TGTGCCAGCGGAGAGGGCGCCGGTAAGAACACTGAAGCTTTCTTT. This encodes CASGEGAGKNTEAFF.

This clone was detected only a few times. The chain couples TRBV2 to TRBJ2-7; D perhaps matches TRBD1 (6 bases). The CDR3 contains 14 residues. Trimming stripped 7 bases from V and 2 bases from J, with 15 bases between. Germline V gene lookup returns CDR1 SNHLY and CDR2 FYNNEI. The CDR3 coding sequence is TGTGCCAGCAATTTTAGAACAGGGACCTACGAGCAGTACTTC. It encodes CASNFRTGTYEQYF.